This TCR beta chain was profiled in a study of T-cell memory formation after mild COVID-19. The CDR3 contains 14 residues. The germline V and J ends were trimmed by 4 bases and 4 bases, with 13 bases remaining between them. Per the germline V gene, CDR1 is LGHDT and CDR2 is YNNKEL (reference sequence). TCRdb passed the 5' RACE reads through MiXCR, listing each CDR3 protein once. The data contain 550,000 to 700,000 distinct CDR3 sequences, around 17% of them singletons. This clonotype has a handful of counts. The sample comprised PBMCs or a T cell subset sorted from them (not recorded which). The TCR comes from an adult woman who had mild COVID-19 (a few samples of this study predate the infection). Cell type and time point are not known. This chain links TRBV3-1 with TRBJ2-5, with a possible D match to TRBD1 (6 bases). The CDR3 DNA follows: TGTGCCAGCAGCCCTTGGGACACCGCAGAGACCCAGTACTTC. Its translation: CASSPWDTAETQYF.